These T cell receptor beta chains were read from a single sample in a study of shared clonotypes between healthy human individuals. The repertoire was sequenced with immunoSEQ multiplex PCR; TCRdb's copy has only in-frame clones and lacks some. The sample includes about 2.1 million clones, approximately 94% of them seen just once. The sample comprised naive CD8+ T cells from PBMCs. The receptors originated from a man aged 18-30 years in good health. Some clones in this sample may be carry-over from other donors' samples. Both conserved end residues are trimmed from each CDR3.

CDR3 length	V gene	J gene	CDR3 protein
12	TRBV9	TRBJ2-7	ASSVGADTYEQY
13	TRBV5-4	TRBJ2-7	ASSFKRESAYEQY
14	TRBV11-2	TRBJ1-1	ASSPVRGEGDTEAF
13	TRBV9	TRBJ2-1	ASSVGQQANNEQF
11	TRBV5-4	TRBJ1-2	ASSLPVNYGYT
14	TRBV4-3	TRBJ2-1	ASSRVLAGRYNEQF
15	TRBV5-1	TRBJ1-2	ASSQTLGWGRTGGYT
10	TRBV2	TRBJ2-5	ASSDVEETQY
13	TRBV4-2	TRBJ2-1	ASSQVVGKYNEQF
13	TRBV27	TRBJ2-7	ASSPRTGMAYEQY
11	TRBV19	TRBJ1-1	ATNLMGNTEAF
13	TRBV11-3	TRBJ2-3	ASSLGQGAEDTQY
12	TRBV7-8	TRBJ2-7	ASSLGGLAFEQY
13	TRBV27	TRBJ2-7	ASSPRERSLTEQY
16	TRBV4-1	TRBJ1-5	ASSQDRVTGGRNQPQH
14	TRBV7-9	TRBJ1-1	ASSTKPGQGTLEAF
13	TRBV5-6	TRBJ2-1	ASSLVGGAGNEQF
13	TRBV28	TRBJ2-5	ASSPMGERQETQY
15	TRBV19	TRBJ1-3	ASSMAWTEGSGNTIY
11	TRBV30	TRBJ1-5	AWSVLGNQPQH
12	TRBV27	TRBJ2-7	ASSLRGVAYEQY
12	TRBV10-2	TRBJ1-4	ASSGTGASEKLF
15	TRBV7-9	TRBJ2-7	ASSFPPRLAGTHEQY
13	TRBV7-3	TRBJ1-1	ASSLIRQRNTEAF
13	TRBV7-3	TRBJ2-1	ASSHGLAGHNEQF
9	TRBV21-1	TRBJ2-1	ASMAYGEQF
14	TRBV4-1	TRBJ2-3	ASSQEVASPPDTQY
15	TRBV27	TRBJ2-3	ASSLVGGAYLGGVQY
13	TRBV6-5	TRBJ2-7	ASSMRGQGPSEQY
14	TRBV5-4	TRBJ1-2	ASSLATELYYYGYT
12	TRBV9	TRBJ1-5	ASSAAPDSQPQH
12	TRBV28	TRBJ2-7	ASRAGSDSYEQY
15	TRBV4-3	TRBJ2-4	ASSQDREGATKNIQY
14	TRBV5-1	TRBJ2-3	ASSLRSGGGTDTQY
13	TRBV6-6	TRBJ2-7	ASSYSPSGTYEQY
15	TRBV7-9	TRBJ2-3	ASSPSVPSGRTDTQY
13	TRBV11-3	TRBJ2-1	ASSALPGSYNEQF
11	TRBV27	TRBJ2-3	ASSPGTSGDWD
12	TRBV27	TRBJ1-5	ASSLRDRDQPQH
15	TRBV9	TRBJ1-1	ASSFSDRGFFSTEAF
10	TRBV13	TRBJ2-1	ASSSTYNEQF
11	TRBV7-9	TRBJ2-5	ASRPRYQETQY
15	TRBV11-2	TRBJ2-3	ASSLSGTTKTTDTQY
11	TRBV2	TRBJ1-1	ASSRGGSTEAF
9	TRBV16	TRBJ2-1	ASSLYNEQF